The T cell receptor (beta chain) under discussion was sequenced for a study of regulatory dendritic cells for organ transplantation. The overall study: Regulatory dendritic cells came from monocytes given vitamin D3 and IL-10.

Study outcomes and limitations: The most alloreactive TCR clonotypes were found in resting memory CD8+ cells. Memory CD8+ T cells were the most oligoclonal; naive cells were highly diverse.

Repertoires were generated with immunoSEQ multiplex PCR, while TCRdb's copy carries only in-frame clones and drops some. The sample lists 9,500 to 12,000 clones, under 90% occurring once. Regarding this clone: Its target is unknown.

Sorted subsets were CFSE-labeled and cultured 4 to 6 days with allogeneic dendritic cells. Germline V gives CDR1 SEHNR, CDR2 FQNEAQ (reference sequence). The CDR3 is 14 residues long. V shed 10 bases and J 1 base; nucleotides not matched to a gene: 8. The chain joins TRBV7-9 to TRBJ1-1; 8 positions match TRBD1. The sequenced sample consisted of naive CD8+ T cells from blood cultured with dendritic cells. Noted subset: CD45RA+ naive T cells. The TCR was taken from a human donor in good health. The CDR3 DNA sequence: TGTGCCACCCTCGACAGGGGAACGAACACTGAAGCTTTCTTT. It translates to CATLDRGTNTEAFF.